This T cell receptor beta chain was captured in a study of regulatory T cells in long-lasting Graves disease. Study-level points and caveats: Favored usage of TRBV28, TRBJ1-2 and TRBJ2-5 was recorded in persistent disease. Limited sample numbers may have lowered accuracy. Lower TCR diversity was seen in persistent Graves' patients than in newly diagnosed ones. Thyroid tissue went unstudied; only peripheral blood was examined.

The authors built TCR beta libraries using iRepertoire HTBI primers and Arm-PCR of CDR3 regions. In TCRdb, the multiplex PCR reads were re-called with MiXCR into one record per CDR3 protein. This sample has 300,000 to 500,000 distinct CDR3 sequences, with 20% to 25% found just once. In this sample, this clonotype turned up many times. Its antigen is not known. The sample's time point: persistent/refractory GD, antithyroid drugs over 5 years with positive TRAb. Researchers made the TCR library from RNA that was extracted from PBMCs. V lost 10 bases, J lost 2 bases, and 18 bases lay in between. Germline CDR1 is MDHEN and CDR2 is SYDVKM. This CDR3 contains 16 residues.

The chain uses TRBV28 and TRBJ1-6; D ambiguous. Sequenced material: peripheral blood mononuclear cells (PBMCs), taken when the disease was refractory, from a patient treated with antithyroid drugs. This TCR was recovered from a female donor with Graves disease. CDR3 DNA sequence: TGTGCCACCACACCGACGGGAGGGCCCTATAATTCACCCCTCCACTTT. It translates to CATTPTGGPYNSPLHF. Together with reference TRBV28 and TRBJ1-6, the CDR3 gives the full variable domain: DVKVTQSSRYLVKRTGEKVFLECVQDMDHENMFWYRQDPGLGLRLIYFSYDVKMKEKGDIPEGYSVSREKKERFSLILESASTNQTSMYLCATTPTGGPYNSPLHFGNGTRLTVT.